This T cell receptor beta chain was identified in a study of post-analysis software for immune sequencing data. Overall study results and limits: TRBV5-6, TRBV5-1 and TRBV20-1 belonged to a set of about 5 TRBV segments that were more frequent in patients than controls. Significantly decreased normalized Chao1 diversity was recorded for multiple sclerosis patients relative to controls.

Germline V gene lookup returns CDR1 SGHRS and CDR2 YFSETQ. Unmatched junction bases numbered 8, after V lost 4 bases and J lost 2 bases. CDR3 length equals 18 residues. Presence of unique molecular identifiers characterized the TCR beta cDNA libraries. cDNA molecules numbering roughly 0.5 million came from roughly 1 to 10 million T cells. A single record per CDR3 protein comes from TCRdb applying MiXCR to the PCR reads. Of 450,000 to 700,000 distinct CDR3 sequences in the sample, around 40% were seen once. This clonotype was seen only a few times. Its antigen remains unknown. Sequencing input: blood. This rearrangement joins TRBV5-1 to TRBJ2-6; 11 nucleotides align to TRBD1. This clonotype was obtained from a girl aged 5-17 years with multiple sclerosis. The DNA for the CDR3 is TGCGCCAGCAGCGCCCCGGGACAGGGGGTACCTGGGGCCAACGTCCTGACTTTC. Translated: CASSAPGQGVPGANVLTF.